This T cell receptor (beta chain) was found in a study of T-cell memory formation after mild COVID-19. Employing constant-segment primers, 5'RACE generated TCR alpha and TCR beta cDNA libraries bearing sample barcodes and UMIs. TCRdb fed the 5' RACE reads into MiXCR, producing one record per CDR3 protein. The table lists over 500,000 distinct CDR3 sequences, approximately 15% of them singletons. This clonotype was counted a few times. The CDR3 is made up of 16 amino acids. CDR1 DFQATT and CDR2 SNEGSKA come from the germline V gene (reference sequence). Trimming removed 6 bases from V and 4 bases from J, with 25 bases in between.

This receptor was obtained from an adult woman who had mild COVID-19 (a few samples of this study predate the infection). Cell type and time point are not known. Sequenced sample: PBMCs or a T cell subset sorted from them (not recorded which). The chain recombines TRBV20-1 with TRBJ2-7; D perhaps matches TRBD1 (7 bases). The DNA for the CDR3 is TGCAGTGCCAGGGGGGTCCATAGGACTACCGTTTACGAGCAGTACTTC. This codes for CSARGVHRTTVYEQYF.